One and the same sample provided the 21 T cell receptor beta chains below, sequenced in a study of identical twins (dated by TCRdb to the mid-2010s). Receptors were amplified or captured by 5' RACE. Sequenced using an Illumina HiSeq 2000. The public reads were run again by TCRdb, first through fastp at Q25 and then through MiXCR, and only productive beta chains were kept. Identical CDR3 proteins give one entry, which carries the most common genes and DNA. Within this sample are 510,000 or so distinct CDR3 sequences, with approximately 14% of them counted one time only. Less than 0.5% of the sample comes from the top ten. These data are also associated with another study on yellow fever vaccine responses in identical twins.

The sample comprised CD4+ T cells sorted from blood. Every receptor here comes from a woman aged 18-29 years in good health.

The chain carries TRBV3-1 and TRBJ2-7; D gene unclear. CDR1 is LGHDT and CDR2 is YNNKEL in the germline V gene (reference sequence). Trimming left V 2 bases short and J 3 bases short, with 5 bases between. The CDR3 is 12 residues long. CDR3: CASSQSDYEQYF. For the CDR3, the DNA is TGTGCCAGCAGCCAATCGGACTACGAGCAGTACTTC.

This clonotype was counted between two and nine times. V gene TRBV11-2 combines with J gene TRBJ1-2; D is uncertain. V was shortened by 0 bases and J by 8 bases, with 13 bases between the two germline ends. Germline lookup yields CDR1 SGHAT and CDR2 FQNNGV. This CDR3 comprises 14 residues. CDR3 residues: CASSLDYRIYGYTF. DNA of the CDR3: TGTGCCAGCAGCTTAGATTATCGGATATACGGCTACACCTTC.

In this sample, this clonotype turned up a few times. The chain recombines TRBV20-1 with TRBJ2-2; D uncertain. This CDR3 is built from 13 residues. Germline CDR1 reads DFQATT; CDR2 reads SNEGSKA (reference sequence). The V end lost 0 bases, the J end lost 5 bases, and 7 bases lay between the germline ends. The DNA for the CDR3 is TGCAGTGCTAGAGACGGAGTTACCGGGGAGCTGTTTTTT. Translation: CSARDGVTGELFF.

This rearrangement joins TRBV10-3 to TRBJ2-1; 16 positions match TRBD2. After removal of 6 bases from V and 9 bases from J, the junction contained 8 bases not matched to a gene. The CDR3 extends over 16 amino acids. Germline CDR1 ENHRY, CDR2 SYGVKD. The DNA for the CDR3 is TGTGCCATCAGAGACTCCGGGACTAGCGGGAGGGGTGAGCAGTTCTTC. Translated: CAIRDSGTSGRGEQFF.

This clonotype appeared a few times. The V gene is TRBV20-1, the J gene TRBJ2-7, with D unresolved. Per germline, CDR1 DFQATT and CDR2 SNEGSKA (reference sequence). CDR3 size: 12 residues. V was clipped by 0 bases and J by 5 bases, with 8 bases between them. CDR3 nucleotides: TGCAGTGCTAGAGACGGACGGGACGAGCAGTACTTC. Its translation is CSARDGRDEQYF.

The V gene is TRBV20-1, the J gene TRBJ1-2; 8 positions match TRBD1. V lost 0 bases to trimming and J lost 6 bases; unmatched junction nucleotides: 6. The CDR3 sequence is 14 residues long. Per the germline V gene, CDR1 is DFQATT and CDR2 is SNEGSKA (reference sequence). CDR3 coding DNA: TGCAGTGCTAGAGATGGGGGACAGGAGAATGGCTACACCTTC. Translated, it gives CSARDGGQENGYTF.

This clonotype was picked up a small number of times. The DNA of the CDR3 is TGTGCCAGCAGCCGATTCTTAGCGGACTCTAGCACAGATACGCAGTATTTT. Translated: CASSRFLADSSTDTQYF. The chain is built from TRBV3-1 and TRBJ2-3; tentatively, D is TRBD2 (6 bases). Germline CDR1 is LGHDT and CDR2 is YNNKEL (reference sequence). Trimming took 4 bases from V and 0 from J, leaving 17 bases between them. The CDR3 runs 17 residues.

The chain links TRBV5-1 to TRBJ2-3; 10 nucleotides align to TRBD2. V trimming: 4 bases; J trimming: 4 bases; junction bases outside the gene matches: 9. The V gene's germline CDR1 is SGHRS and CDR2 YFSETQ. The CDR3 is 16 amino acids. The CDR3 region is CASSPWESGRADTQYF. For the CDR3, the DNA is TGCGCCAGCAGCCCTTGGGAGAGCGGGAGGGCAGATACGCAGTATTTT. The full variable domain, rest sourced from reference TRBV5-1 and TRBJ2-3, is KAGVTQTPRYLIKTRGQQVTLSCSPISGHRSVSWYQQTPGQGLQFLFEYFSETQRNKGNFPGRFSGRQFSNSRSEMNVSTLELGDSALYLCASSPWESGRADTQYFGPGTRLTVL.

V and J are TRBV6-1 and TRBJ2-2, with 7 bases matching TRBD2. V shed 4 bases, J shed 7 bases, and the junction held 15 bases outside the gene matches. CDR3 size: 17 residues. Germline loops: CDR1 MNHNS, CDR2 SASEGT. CDR3 coding DNA: TGTGCCAGCAGTGCCCCTAGCGGTCCCAGAAGAAACGGGGAGCTGTTTTTT. Translation gives CASSAPSGPRRNGELFF.

Written as DNA, the CDR3 is TGTGCCACCAGTGATAACAGAGGCAAGAACACCGGGGAGCTGTTTTTT. Protein: CATSDNRGKNTGELFF. This chain joins TRBV24-1 and TRBJ2-2; D remains ambiguous. CDR3 length: 16 amino acids. Germline values: CDR1 KGHDR, CDR2 SFDVKD. Trimming stripped 3 bases from V and 1 base from J, with 11 bases between.

The chain couples TRBV7-8 to TRBJ2-5; TRBD2 aligns across 12 bases. Germline V CDR1 and CDR2: SGHVS, FQNEAQ. The CDR3 is 15 amino acids. The junction had 6 bases not matched to a gene; V was cut back by 3 bases and J by 7 bases. The CDR3 sequence: CASSFSGGLAGTQYF. As DNA, the CDR3 is TGTGCCAGCAGCTTTTCTGGGGGACTAGCGGGGACCCAGTACTTC. Full variable domain (rest looked up from reference TRBV7-8 and TRBJ2-5): GAGVSQSPRYKVAKRGQDVALRCDPISGHVSLFWYQQALGQGPEFLTYFQNEAQLDKSGLPSDRFFAERPEGSVSTLKIQRTQQEDSAVYLCASSFSGGLAGTQYFGPGTRLLVL.

Note on this clonotype: A much larger clone lies one base from this, so it may be a read error. The J gene is TRBJ2-3, the V gene TRBV5-5; TRBD1 aligns across 10 bases. CDR1 is SGHKS, CDR2 YYEKEE, per germline (reference sequence). The CDR3 extends over 15 amino acids. Written as DNA, the CDR3 is TGTGCCAGCAGCTTGGGGGACAGGGGCACAGGTACGCAGTATTTT. Its translation is CASSLGDRGTGTQYF.

This clonotype was found a few times. This rearrangement joins TRBV7-8 to TRBJ2-6; 8 positions agree with TRBD1. Unmatched junction bases numbered 1, after V lost 6 bases and J lost 0 bases. The CDR3 has 15 amino acids. Germline CDR1 reads SGHVS; CDR2 reads FQNEAQ. CDR3 loop: CASSTGGSGANVLTF. In DNA form, the CDR3 reads TGTGCCAGCAGTACAGGGGGCTCTGGGGCCAACGTCCTGACTTTC.

In DNA form, the CDR3 reads TGTGCCAGCAGTCCAGACAGGGCCCCGCTGCAGGGGACCCAGTACTTC. Translated, it gives CASSPDRAPLQGTQYF. The V call is TRBV28, the J call TRBJ2-5, with 7 positions matching TRBD1. This CDR3 is 16 amino acids long. The germline CDR1 and CDR2 sequences are MDHEN and SYDVKM. V shed 5 bases, J shed 7 bases, and the junction held 16 bases outside the gene matches.

This chain connects TRBV28 to TRBJ2-4, with D unclear. V lost 3 bases and J 0 bases, leaving 12 bases between the germline ends. This CDR3 contains 16 residues. Germline assignment: CDR1 MDHEN and CDR2 SYDVKM. CDR3 sequence reads: CASSLVLSLAKNIQYF. The DNA for the CDR3 is TGTGCCAGCAGTTTGGTTTTGAGCTTAGCCAAAAACATTCAGTACTTC.

Points on this clonotype: One end of the junction fails to match germline, which may point to a read error. The chain is built from TRBV5-1 and TRBJ2-1; TRBD2 agrees at 7 bases. Germline values: CDR1 SGHRS, CDR2 YFSETQ. This CDR3 contains 14 residues. The CDR3: CASSLGSGQVEQSF. In nucleotides, the CDR3 is TGCGCCAGCAGCTTGGGTAGCGGGCAGGTTGAGCAGTCCTTC.

In this sample, this clonotype turned up a few times. The V call is TRBV6-1, the J call TRBJ2-2; 7 bases are a match to TRBD1. The CDR3 contains 14 residues. Per germline, CDR1 MNHNS and CDR2 SASEGT. The ends lost 10 bases at V and 0 bases at J; junction bases unmatched: 5. CDR3 protein: CATTQGANTGELFF. The CDR3 nucleotides read TGTGCCACCACGCAGGGGGCGAACACCGGGGAGCTGTTTTTT.

This clonotype was counted only a few times. This rearrangement joins TRBV15 to TRBJ2-1; no firm D call. The CDR3 is made up of 15 amino acids. Trimming shortened V by 5 bases and J by 3 bases, and 14 bases separated the two germline ends. Germline CDR1 LNHNV, CDR2 YYDKDF (reference sequence). CDR3 loop: CATSRSRINYNEQFF. The DNA for the CDR3 is TGTGCCACCAGCCGTAGTAGAATTAACTACAATGAGCAGTTCTTC.

This clonotype was detected only a few times. The chain uses TRBV5-1 and TRBJ2-1; possibly TRBD1 or TRBD2 for D (5 bases each). V dropped 3 bases and J dropped 4 bases, with 14 bases sitting between them. Germline values: CDR1 SGHRS, CDR2 YFSETQ. The CDR3 is 15 residues long. The CDR3 here is CASSYWDAGYNEQFF. DNA for the CDR3: TGCGCCAGCAGCTACTGGGACGCCGGTTACAATGAGCAGTTCTTC.

The chain combines TRBV2 with TRBJ1-4; 9 bases are a match to TRBD1. Germline CDR1 is SNHLY and CDR2 is FYNNEI. V shed 6 bases and J 8 bases; nucleotides not matched to a gene: 7. The CDR3 contains 14 residues. As DNA, the CDR3 is TGTGCCAGCAGGGCCGGGACAGGGAGAGAAAAACTGTTTTTT. It codes for CASRAGTGREKLFF. Full variable domain (rest looked up from reference TRBV2 and TRBJ1-4): EPEVTQTPSHQVTQMGQEVILRCVPISNHLYFYWYRQILGQKVEFLVSFYNNEISEKSEIFDDQFSVERPDGSNFTLKIRSTKLEDSAMYFCASRAGTGREKLFFGSGTQLSVL.

This clonotype occurred a few times. For the CDR3, the DNA is TGTGCCAGCAGTGAAGTGCTAGTTCAGCCCCAGCATTTT. Its translation is CASSEVLVQPQHF. The chain employs TRBV6-1 and TRBJ1-5; D is undetermined. V shed 1 base and J shed 6 bases, with 7 bases lying between them. This CDR3 has 13 amino acids. CDR1 is MNHNS and CDR2 is SASEGT in the germline V gene.